One sample yielded the 25 T cell receptor beta chains listed below, sequenced in a study of shared clonotypes between healthy human individuals. The table came from immunoSEQ multiplex PCR; TCRdb's copy has only in-frame clones and leaves some out. In the table there are around 600,000 clones, roughly 98% of which are singletons. It was CD45RO-negative cells, positively selected for CCR7, that made up naive CD8 cells, with terminally differentiated effector memory CD45RA+ cells excluded. Sequencing input: naive CD8+ T cells sorted from blood. Receptor source: a man under 40 in good health.

This chain joins TRBV11-2 and TRBJ2-1, with 13 nucleotides matching TRBD2. Germline V gene sequence: CDR1 SGHAT, CDR2 FQNNGV. CDR3 length: 17 amino acids. Germline trimming cut 5 bases from V and 5 bases from J; bases unmatched to any gene: 9. CDR3 residues: CASSPRDGLAGDNEQFF. In nucleotides, the CDR3 is TGTGCCAGCAGCCCCAGAGATGGACTAGCGGGAGACAATGAGCAGTTCTTC. Combining the CDR3 with reference TRBV11-2 and TRBJ2-1 gives the whole variable domain EAGVAQSPRYKIIEKRQSVAFWCNPISGHATLYWYQQILGQGPKLLIQFQNNGVVDDSQLPKDRFSAERLKGVDSTLKIQPAKLEDSAVYLCASSPRDGLAGDNEQFFGPGTRLTVL.

The chain employs TRBV5-1 and TRBJ2-1, with D possibly being TRBD1 or TRBD2 (5 bases each). Germline lookup yields CDR1 SGHRS and CDR2 YFSETQ. Deletions cut 4 bases from V and 8 bases from J, with 25 bases between. The CDR3 is 17 amino acids. CDR3 DNA: TGCGCCAGCAGCCCACCCTACCGGGACCGCTCCATCGATGAGCAGTTCTTC. It yields the protein CASSPPYRDRSIDEQFF.

V usage is TRBV19 and J usage is TRBJ1-2; 9 bases are a match to TRBD1. The CDR3 loop spans 13 amino acids. Unmatched junction bases numbered 5, after V lost 4 bases and J lost 8 bases. Germline lookup yields CDR1 LNHDA and CDR2 SQIVND (reference sequence). CDR3 amino acids: CASSTGTGSGYTF. The CDR3 DNA follows: TGTGCCAGTAGTACCGGGACAGGGTCCGGCTACACCTTC.

This clone was seen only once. The chain has TRBV28 and TRBJ1-1, with D possibly matching TRBD1 (5 bases). Per the germline V gene, CDR1 is MDHEN and CDR2 is SYDVKM. The CDR3 is made up of 14 amino acids. Trimming cost V 3 bases and J 2 bases, with 10 bases left between them. CDR3 nucleotide sequence: TGTGCCAGCAGTTTTCGGGGCGGTAACACTGAAGCTTTCTTT. It is translated as CASSFRGGNTEAFF.

The chain couples TRBV4-1 to TRBJ2-7, with 10 nucleotides matching TRBD1. Germline-derived CDR1 and CDR2 are MGHRA and YSYEKL. Trimming took 3 bases from V and 2 from J; bases not matched to a gene: 4. This CDR3 region has 15 residues. The CDR3 DNA reads as TGCGCCAGCAGCCAGGCTGACAGGGGGCCCTACGAGCAGTACTTC. This encodes CASSQADRGPYEQYF.

This clone was seen once. The chain is built from TRBV27 and TRBJ2-3, with no clear D. The CDR3 has 15 amino acids. Trimming shortened V by 3 bases and J by 0 bases, and 10 bases separated the two germline ends. CDR1 and CDR2 from the germline V gene are MNHEY and SMNVEV (reference sequence). The CDR3: CASSLGYRSTDTQYF. DNA for the CDR3: TGTGCCAGCAGTTTGGGCTACCGTAGCACAGATACGCAGTATTTT.

The chain uses TRBV7-3 and TRBJ2-5; possible D gene TRBD2, 6 bases. CDR1 is SGHTA and CDR2 is FQGTGA in the germline V gene. The V end was cut by 4 bases, the J end by 2 bases, with 8 bases between. The CDR3 is 13 amino acids. CDR3 coding DNA: TGTGCCAGCAGCTCTGGGAGGCAAGAGACCCAGTACTTC. Protein product: CASSSGRQETQYF.

The genes are TRBV15 and TRBJ2-1; perhaps TRBD2 as D (5 bases). Trimming stripped 3 bases from V and 4 bases from J, with 16 bases between. The CDR3 has 16 residues. Per the germline V gene, CDR1 is LNHNV and CDR2 is YYDKDF (reference sequence). CDR3 sequence reads: CATSSPPAGGYNEQFF. CDR3 nucleotides: TGTGCCACCAGCAGCCCCCCCGCGGGCGGATACAATGAGCAGTTCTTC. Together with reference TRBV15 and TRBJ2-1, the CDR3 gives the full variable domain: DAMVIQNPRYQVTQFGKPVTLSCSQTLNHNVMYWYQQKSSQAPKLLFHYYDKDFNNEADTPDNFQSRRPNTSFCFLDIRSPGLGDTAMYLCATSSPPAGGYNEQFFGPGTRLTVL.

This chain connects TRBV18 to TRBJ2-2, with D unclear. Germline CDR1 reads KGHSH; CDR2 reads LQKENI. The CDR3 runs 17 residues. With 2 bases removed from V and 1 base from J, the gap between germline ends came to 14 bases. CDR3 amino acids: CASSPNFGRMNTGELFF. CDR3 DNA: TGTGCCAGCTCACCAAATTTTGGACGGATGAACACCGGGGAGCTGTTTTTT.

This clone appeared once. The rearrangement uses TRBV9 and TRBJ1-1, with D uncertain. V was pared by 7 bases and J by 10 bases, with 8 bases between. This CDR3 has 9 amino acids. The germline V gene has CDR1 SGDLS and CDR2 YYNGEE. CDR3 sequence (DNA): TGTGCCAGCGGGGAGAGAGCTTTCTTT. Protein: CASGERAFF.

Turning to this clone: At the DNA level, this CDR3 is encoded by other sequences in the same sample as well. V usage is TRBV11-3 and J usage is TRBJ1-1, with D maybe TRBD1 (5 bases). The CDR3 covers 13 residues. From germline, CDR1 is SGHNT and CDR2 YENEEA. V lost 1 base and J 5 bases, leaving 8 bases between the germline ends. CDR3 DNA sequence: TGTGCCAGCAGCTTAGCGGGGGGGACTGAAGCTTTCTTT. The encoded protein is CASSLAGGTEAFF.

J is TRBJ2-5 and V is TRBV7-9; TRBD1 or TRBD2 may be the D gene (5 bases each). The CDR3 has 14 amino acids. Looked up from germline, CDR1 is SEHNR and CDR2 is FQNEAQ (reference sequence). V dropped 1 base and J dropped 5 bases, with 11 bases sitting between them. The CDR3 region has the DNA TGTGCCAGCAGCTTAGGGCTAGCAGGGGAGACCCAGTACTTC. It specifies CASSLGLAGETQYF. The full variable domain, with the rest looked up from reference TRBV7-9 and TRBJ2-5, is DTGVSQNPRHKITKRGQNVTFRCDPISEHNRLYWYRQTLGQGPEFLTYFQNEAQLEKSRLLSDRFSAERPKGSFSTLEIQRTEQGDSAMYLCASSLGLAGETQYFGPGTRLLVL.

This chain uses TRBV7-2 with TRBJ2-1; 8 bases align to TRBD2. CDR1 and CDR2 (germline): SGHTA, FQGNSA. V shed 5 bases, J shed 6 bases, and the junction held 12 bases outside the gene matches. There are 16 residues in the CDR3. The DNA of the CDR3 is TGTGCCAGCAGCCTTGGGCCCGCGGGAGGCTCCAATGAGCAGTTCTTC. Encoded protein: CASSLGPAGGSNEQFF.

The genes are TRBV2 and TRBJ1-1, with D uncertain. From germline, CDR1 is SNHLY and CDR2 FYNNEI. V was trimmed by 8 bases and J by 7 bases, leaving 8 bases between them. The CDR3 is 10 residues long. The CDR3 sequence is CASRLHEAFF. The DNA of the CDR3 is TGTGCCAGCCGCCTGCATGAAGCTTTCTTT.

This chain connects TRBV7-6 to TRBJ2-1, with 9 bases matching TRBD2. The CDR3 extends over 13 amino acids. V lost 3 bases and J lost 8; bases outside the gene matches: 2. The germline CDR1 and CDR2 sequences are SGHVS and FNYEAQ. The CDR3 sequence is CASSFRLADEQFF. Written as DNA, the CDR3 is TGTGCCAGCAGCTTCCGACTAGCGGATGAGCAGTTCTTC.

The J gene is TRBJ2-1, the V gene TRBV29-1; 7 positions match TRBD2. The CDR3 consists of 14 residues. The germline V gene has CDR1 SQVTM and CDR2 ANQGSEA. V gave up 2 bases and J gave up 5 bases; unmatched junction bases: 6. In DNA form, the CDR3 reads TGCAGCGTTGAATTGCGGGGGATGAACAATGAGCAGTTCTTC. Translation: CSVELRGMNNEQFF.

The V and J genes are TRBV18 and TRBJ1-1; 8 nucleotides agree with TRBD1. CDR1 KGHSH and CDR2 LQKENI come from the germline V gene. The CDR3 contains 18 residues. J was trimmed by 1 base and V by 1 base; bases with no gene match: 11. This chain's CDR3 is CASSPLGGGQGANTEAFF. The DNA for the CDR3 is TGTGCCAGCTCACCACTGGGTGGCGGTCAGGGGGCGAACACTGAAGCTTTCTTT.

V is TRBV4-1 and J is TRBJ2-1, with 7 nucleotides matching TRBD2. This CDR3 is built from 15 residues. The germline V gene encodes CDR1 MGHRA and CDR2 YSYEKL. J lost 3 bases, V lost 1 base, and 3 bases had no gene match. The CDR3 loop reads CASSQVGGSYNEQFF. For the CDR3, the DNA is TGCGCCAGCAGCCAAGTCGGCGGGAGCTACAATGAGCAGTTCTTC.

This rearrangement joins TRBV11-2 to TRBJ2-1; 7 bases agree with TRBD2. This CDR3 has 15 residues. Germline assignment: CDR1 SGHAT and CDR2 FQNNGV. The junction had 11 bases not matched to a gene; V was cut back by 9 bases and J by 3 bases. The CDR3 sequence: CASTSGEGSYNEQFF. The DNA of the CDR3 is TGTGCCAGTACGTCCGGGGAGGGGAGCTACAATGAGCAGTTCTTC.

The chain employs TRBV28 and TRBJ2-3; D ambiguous. V dropped 5 bases and J dropped 0 bases, with 9 bases sitting between them. The CDR3 loop spans 14 amino acids. CDR1 MDHEN and CDR2 SYDVKM come from the germline V gene. The CDR3 DNA sequence: TGTGCCAGCAGTCCCGAGATCAGCACAGATACGCAGTATTTT. It codes for CASSPEISTDTQYF. Full variable domain (outside the CDR3, taken from reference TRBV28 and TRBJ2-3): DVKVTQSSRYLVKRTGEKVFLECVQDMDHENMFWYRQDPGLGLRLIYFSYDVKMKEKGDIPEGYSVSREKKERFSLILESASTNQTSMYLCASSPEISTDTQYFGPGTRLTVL.

The rearrangement joins TRBV4-3 to TRBJ2-5; D remains ambiguous. The CDR3 runs 13 residues. V shed 3 bases and J shed 2 bases, with 7 bases lying between them. Germline CDR1 is LGHNA and CDR2 is YSLEER. CDR3: CASSQWGQETQYF. In DNA form, the CDR3 reads TGCGCCAGCAGCCAGTGGGGTCAAGAGACCCAGTACTTC.

The rearrangement links TRBV13 to TRBJ2-7, with 8 bases fitting TRBD2. CDR1 is PRHDT, CDR2 FYEKMQ, per germline (reference sequence). Germline trimming cut 5 bases from V and 6 bases from J; bases unmatched to any gene: 9. CDR3 length: 14 amino acids. The chain's CDR3 is CASSQSGSISEQYF. The CDR3 nucleotides are TGTGCCAGCAGCCAAAGCGGGAGCATTTCCGAGCAGTACTTC.

The DNA for the CDR3 is TGTGCCAGCAGCTCTTTGACTAGCGGAGTTGCCTACGAGCAGTACTTC. It yields the protein CASSSLTSGVAYEQYF. This chain links TRBV7-8 with TRBJ2-7; 9 bases line up with TRBD2. CDR3 size: 16 residues. The J segment lost 2 bases and the V segment lost 4 bases, leaving 9 bases of the junction unmatched. CDR1 SGHVS and CDR2 FQNEAQ come from the germline V gene.

Remarks on this clone: An end of the junction does not agree with germline; a read error may underlie this. The genes are TRBV11-2 and TRBJ2-7; 7 nucleotides match TRBD1. The CDR3 spans 11 residues. CDR1 SGHAT and CDR2 FQNNGV come from the germline V gene. In DNA form, the CDR3 reads TGTGCCAGCAGCTTTTTAGGACAGGTTTTGTTC. Amino acid sequence: CASSFLGQVLF. Full variable domain (remainder filled in from reference TRBV11-2 and TRBJ2-7): EAGVAQSPRYKIIEKRQSVAFWCNPISGHATLYWYQQILGQGPKLLIQFQNNGVVDDSQLPKDRFSAERLKGVDSTLKIQPAKLEDSAVYLCASSFLGQVLFGPGTRLTVT.

The genes are TRBV18 and TRBJ2-1; D perhaps matches TRBD2 (7 bases). Germline V lookup: CDR1 KGHSH, CDR2 LQKENI. Trimming pared 0 bases from V and 8 bases from J, leaving 17 bases between. This CDR3 comprises 16 residues. CDR3 nucleotide sequence: TGTGCCAGCTCACCACCGCCGGGGGGCCGGGCTGATGAGCAGTTCTTC. It encodes CASSPPPGGRADEQFF.